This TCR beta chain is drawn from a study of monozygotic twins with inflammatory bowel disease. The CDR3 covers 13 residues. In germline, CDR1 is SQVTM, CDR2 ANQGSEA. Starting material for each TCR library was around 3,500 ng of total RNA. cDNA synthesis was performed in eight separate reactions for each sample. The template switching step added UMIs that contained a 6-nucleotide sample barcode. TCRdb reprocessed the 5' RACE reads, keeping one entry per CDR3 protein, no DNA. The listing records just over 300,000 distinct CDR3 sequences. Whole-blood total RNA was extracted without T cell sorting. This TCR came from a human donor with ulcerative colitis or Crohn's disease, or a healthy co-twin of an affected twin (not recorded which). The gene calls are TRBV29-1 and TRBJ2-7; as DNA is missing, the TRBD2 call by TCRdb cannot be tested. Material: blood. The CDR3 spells CSVLTSGTYEQYF.